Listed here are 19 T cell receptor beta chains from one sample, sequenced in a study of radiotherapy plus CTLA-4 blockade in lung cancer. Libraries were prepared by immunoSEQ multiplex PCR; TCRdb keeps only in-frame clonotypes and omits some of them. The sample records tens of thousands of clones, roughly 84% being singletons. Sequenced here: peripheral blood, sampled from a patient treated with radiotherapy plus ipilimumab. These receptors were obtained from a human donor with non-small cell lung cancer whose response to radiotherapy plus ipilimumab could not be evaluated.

The CDR3, as DNA: TGTGCCAGTAGTATAGGGGGACAGGCAGTCTACGAGCAGTACTTC. Its protein product is CASSIGGQAVYEQYF. The chain has TRBV19 and TRBJ2-7, with 8 bases that match TRBD1. V dropped 1 base and J dropped 3; count of bases not matched to a gene: 5. Germline CDR1 is LNHDA and CDR2 is SQIVND (reference sequence). The CDR3 extends over 15 amino acids. Full variable domain (missing parts from reference TRBV19 and TRBJ2-7): DGGITQSPKYLFRKEGQNVTLSCEQNLNHDAMYWYRQDPGQGLRLIYYSQIVNDFQKGDIAEGYSVSREKKESFPLTVTSAQKNPTAFYLCASSIGGQAVYEQYFGPGTRLTVT.

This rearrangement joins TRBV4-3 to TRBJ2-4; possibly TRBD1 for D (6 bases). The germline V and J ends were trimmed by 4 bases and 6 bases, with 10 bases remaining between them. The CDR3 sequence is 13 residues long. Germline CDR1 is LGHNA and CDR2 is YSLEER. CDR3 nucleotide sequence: TGCGCCAGCAGCCTCGAGACAGGAAACATTCAGTACTTC. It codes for CASSLETGNIQYF.

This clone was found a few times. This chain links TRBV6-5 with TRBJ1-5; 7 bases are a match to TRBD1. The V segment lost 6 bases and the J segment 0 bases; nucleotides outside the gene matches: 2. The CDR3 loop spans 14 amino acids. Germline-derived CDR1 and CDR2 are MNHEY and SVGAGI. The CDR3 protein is CASRGQNSNQPQHF. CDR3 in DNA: TGTGCCAGCAGGGGACAGAATAGCAATCAGCCCCAGCATTTT.

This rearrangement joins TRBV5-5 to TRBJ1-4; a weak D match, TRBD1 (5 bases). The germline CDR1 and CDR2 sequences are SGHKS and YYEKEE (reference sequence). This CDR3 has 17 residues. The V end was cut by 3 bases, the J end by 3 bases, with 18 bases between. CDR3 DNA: TGTGCCAGCAGCTCAGTTAATGCGGGGGTGGCTAATGAAAAACTGTTTTTT. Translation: CASSSVNAGVANEKLFF.

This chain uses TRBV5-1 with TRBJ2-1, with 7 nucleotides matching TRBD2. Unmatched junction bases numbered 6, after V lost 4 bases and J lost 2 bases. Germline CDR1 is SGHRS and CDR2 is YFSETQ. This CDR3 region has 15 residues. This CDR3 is CASSRISGAYNEQFF. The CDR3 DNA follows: TGCGCCAGCAGCCGGATAAGCGGGGCCTACAATGAGCAGTTCTTC.

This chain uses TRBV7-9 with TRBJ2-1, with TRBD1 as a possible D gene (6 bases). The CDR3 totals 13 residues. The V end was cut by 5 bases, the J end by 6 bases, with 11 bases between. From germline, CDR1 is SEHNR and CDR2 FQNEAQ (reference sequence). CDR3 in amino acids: CASSPETGNEQFF. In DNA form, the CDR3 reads TGTGCCAGCAGCCCTGAGACAGGCAATGAGCAGTTCTTC.

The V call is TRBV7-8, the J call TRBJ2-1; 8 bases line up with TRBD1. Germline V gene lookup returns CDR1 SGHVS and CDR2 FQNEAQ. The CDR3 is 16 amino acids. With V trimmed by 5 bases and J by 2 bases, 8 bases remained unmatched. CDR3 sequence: CASSGNRDRPYNEQFF. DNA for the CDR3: TGTGCCAGCAGCGGCAACCGGGACAGGCCCTACAATGAGCAGTTCTTC.

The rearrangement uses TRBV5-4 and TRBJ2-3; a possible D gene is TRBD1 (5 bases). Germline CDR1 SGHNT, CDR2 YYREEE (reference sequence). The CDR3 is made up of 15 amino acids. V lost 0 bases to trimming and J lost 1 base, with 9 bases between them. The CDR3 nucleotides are TGTGCCAGCAGCTTGGGGACAAGAGGCACAGATACGCAGTATTTT. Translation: CASSLGTRGTDTQYF.

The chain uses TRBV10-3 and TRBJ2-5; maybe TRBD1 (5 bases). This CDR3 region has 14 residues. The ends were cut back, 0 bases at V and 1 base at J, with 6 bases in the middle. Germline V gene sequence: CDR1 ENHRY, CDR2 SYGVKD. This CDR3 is CAISESGAQETQYF. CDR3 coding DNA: TGTGCCATCAGTGAGTCTGGGGCCCAAGAGACCCAGTACTTC.

In nucleotides, the CDR3 is TGTGCCATCTCGCAGGGGGGCCTTCAACGGAACACTGAAGCTTTCTTT. This gives the protein CAISQGGLQRNTEAFF. This chain uses TRBV19 with TRBJ1-1; 7 nucleotides align to TRBD1. V trimming: 10 bases; J trimming: 1 base; junction bases outside the gene matches: 15. CDR3 size: 16 residues. The germline V gene encodes CDR1 LNHDA and CDR2 SQIVND (reference sequence).

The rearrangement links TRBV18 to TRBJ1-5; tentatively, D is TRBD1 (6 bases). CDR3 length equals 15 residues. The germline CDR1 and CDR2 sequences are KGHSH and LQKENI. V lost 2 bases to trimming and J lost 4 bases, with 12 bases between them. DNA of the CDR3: TGTGCCAGCTCACCAAGTAGACAGGATAATCAGCCCCAGCATTTT. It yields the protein CASSPSRQDNQPQHF.

This CDR3 reads CASSSPIRTLKNTGELFF. The CDR3 coding sequence is TGTGCCAGCAGTTCACCAATCCGGACATTGAAAAACACCGGGGAGCTGTTTTTT. V is TRBV28 and J is TRBJ2-2; possibly TRBD1 for D (5 bases). Trimming took 4 bases from V and 2 from J, leaving 20 bases between them. Germline V lookup: CDR1 MDHEN, CDR2 SYDVKM. The CDR3 contains 18 residues.

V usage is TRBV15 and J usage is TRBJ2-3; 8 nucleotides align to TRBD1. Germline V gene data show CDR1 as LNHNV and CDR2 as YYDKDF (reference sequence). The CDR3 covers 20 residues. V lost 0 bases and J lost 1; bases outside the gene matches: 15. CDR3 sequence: CATSRDKSLSGGRGTDTQYF. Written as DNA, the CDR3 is TGTGCCACCAGCAGAGATAAATCCCTATCAGGGGGCCGGGGCACAGATACGCAGTATTTT.

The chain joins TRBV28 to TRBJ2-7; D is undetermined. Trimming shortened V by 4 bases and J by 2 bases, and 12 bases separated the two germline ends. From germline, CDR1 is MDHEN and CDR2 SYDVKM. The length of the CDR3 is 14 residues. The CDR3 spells CASSSAEAPYEQYF. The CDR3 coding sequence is TGTGCCAGCAGTTCTGCGGAAGCCCCCTACGAGCAGTACTTC.

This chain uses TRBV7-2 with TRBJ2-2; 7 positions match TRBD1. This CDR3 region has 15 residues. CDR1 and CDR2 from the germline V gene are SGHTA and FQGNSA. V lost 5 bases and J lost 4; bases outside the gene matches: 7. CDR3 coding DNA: TGTGCCAGCAGCCTAACAGGGGTGAGCACCGGGGAGCTGTTTTTT. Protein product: CASSLTGVSTGELFF.

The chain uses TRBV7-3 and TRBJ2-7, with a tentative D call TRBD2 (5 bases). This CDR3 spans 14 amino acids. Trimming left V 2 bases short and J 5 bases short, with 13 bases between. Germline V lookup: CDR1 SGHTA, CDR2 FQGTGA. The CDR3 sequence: CASSLGSGSNEQYF. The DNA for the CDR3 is TGTGCCAGCAGCTTAGGTAGTGGGAGCAACGAGCAGTACTTC.

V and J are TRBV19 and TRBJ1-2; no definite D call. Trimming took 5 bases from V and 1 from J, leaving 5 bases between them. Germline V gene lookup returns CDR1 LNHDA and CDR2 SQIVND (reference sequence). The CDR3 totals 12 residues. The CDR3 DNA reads TGTGCCAGTAGTTCCTATAACTATGGCTACACCTTC. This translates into CASSSYNYGYTF.

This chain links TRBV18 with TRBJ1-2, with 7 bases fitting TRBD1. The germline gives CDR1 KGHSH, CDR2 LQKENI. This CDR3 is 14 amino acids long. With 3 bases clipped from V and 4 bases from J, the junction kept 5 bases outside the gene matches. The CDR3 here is CASSPGDSLYGYTF. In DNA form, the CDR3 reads TGTGCCAGCTCACCGGGGGACAGCCTCTATGGCTACACCTTC.

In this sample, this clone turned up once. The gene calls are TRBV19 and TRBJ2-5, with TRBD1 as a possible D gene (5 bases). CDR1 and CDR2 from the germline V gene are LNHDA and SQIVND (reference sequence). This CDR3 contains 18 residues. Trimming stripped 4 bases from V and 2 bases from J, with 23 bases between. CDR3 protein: CASSTLLGGAAAQETQYF. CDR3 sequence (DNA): TGTGCCAGTAGTACTCTGCTGGGTGGGGCAGCAGCTCAAGAGACCCAGTACTTC.